The subject of this entry is one T cell receptor beta chain. Its specificity is unknown. With 60 Vbeta and 13 Jbeta primers, the PCR was carried out. The data were produced by immunoSEQ multiplex PCR, yet TCRdb's version contains in-frame clones alone and is incomplete. The sample records roughly 100,000 clones, 65% to 80% being singletons. The CDR3 totals 14 residues. Germline values: CDR1 MNHEY, CDR2 SMNVEV (reference sequence). Trimming cost V 6 bases and J 6 bases, with 18 bases left between them. The sample originates from a study of cytomegalovirus exposure and HLA in healthy donors. Regarding the study as a whole: It was 150 or so TCR beta chains that were listed as cytomegalovirus-associated.

This chain links TRBV27 with TRBJ2-7; D is possibly TRBD1 (6 bases). The origin of this receptor is a woman between 18 and 30 years old in good health and CMV-seropositive. Sequencing was performed on PBMCs. CDR3 DNA sequence: TGTGCCAGCAGAGTAACAGGGTATCCGGGCGAGCAGTACTTC. It translates to CASRVTGYPGEQYF.